Following are 32 T cell receptor beta chains from one sample sequenced in a study of T-cell memory formation after mild COVID-19. TCRdb reanalysed the 5' RACE reads using MiXCR and keeps one entry per CDR3 protein. This table has over 400,000 distinct CDR3 sequences, roughly a quarter appearing once. Sample: PBMCs or a T cell subset sorted from them (not recorded which). The receptors originated from an adult woman who had mild COVID-19 (a few samples of this study predate the infection). Cell type and time point are not known.

J is TRBJ2-7 and V is TRBV6-5; 13 bases are a match to TRBD2. V was clipped by 5 bases and J by 3 bases; unmatched bases: 13. Germline V CDR1 and CDR2: MNHEY, SVGAGI. The CDR3 runs to 18 residues. CDR3 region: CASSPRTPGLAGVYEQYF. CDR3 nucleotides: TGTGCCAGCAGTCCCCGGACTCCAGGACTAGCGGGAGTCTACGAGCAGTACTTC.

This clonotype occurred a few times. The CDR3 DNA follows: TGTGCCAGCAGCTTACGTGACAGAAGCTCCTATAATTCACCCCTCCACTTT. It is translated as CASSLRDRSSYNSPLHF. The chain is built from TRBV7-9 and TRBJ1-6, with D maybe TRBD1 (5 bases). CDR3 length equals 17 residues. Trimming removed 2 bases at V and 0 bases at J, with 11 bases between. CDR1 is SEHNR, CDR2 FQNEAQ, per germline (reference sequence). The complete variable domain, with remaining parts taken from reference TRBV7-9 and TRBJ1-6, reads DTGVSQNPRHKITKRGQNVTFRCDPISEHNRLYWYRQTLGQGPEFLTYFQNEAQLEKSRLLSDRFSAERPKGSFSTLEIQRTEQGDSAMYLCASSLRDRSSYNSPLHFGNGTRLTVT.

The chain joins TRBV3-1 to TRBJ1-2; D unresolved. Trimming removed 4 bases from V and 2 bases from J, with 5 bases in between. The CDR3 totals 12 residues. Germline CDR1 LGHDT, CDR2 YNNKEL (reference sequence). This CDR3 is CASSRRNYGYTF. The CDR3, as DNA: TGTGCCAGCAGCCGACGCAACTATGGCTACACCTTC. The complete variable domain, with remaining parts taken from reference TRBV3-1 and TRBJ1-2, reads DTAVSQTPKYLVTQMGNDKSIKCEQNLGHDTMYWYKQDSKKFLKIMFSYNNKELIINETVPNRFSPKSPDKAHLNLHINSLELGDSAVYFCASSRRNYGYTFGSGTRLTVV.

This clonotype appeared a few times. V usage is TRBV12-3 or TRBV12-4 and J usage is TRBJ1-1; no clear D gene. Trimming stripped 3 bases from V and 0 bases from J, with 8 bases between. The CDR3 has 14 amino acids. Here the CDR3 reads CASSFERLNTEAFF. The CDR3 DNA sequence: TGTGCCAGCAGTTTTGAAAGGTTGAACACTGAAGCTTTCTTT.

A few counts support this clonotype. J is TRBJ2-2 and V is TRBV7-8; no reliable D call. V lost 10 bases and J lost 0, with 18 bases in between. This CDR3 region has 16 residues. Germline assignment: CDR1 SGHVS and CDR2 FQNEAQ. CDR3 DNA: TGTGCCACCTCCCCTCCTAACACCGCGAACACCGGGGAGCTGTTTTTT. Encoded protein: CATSPPNTANTGELFF.

This clonotype was detected a few times. This sequence joins TRBV20-1 and TRBJ1-2; TRBD1 is a possible D gene (5 bases). The germline V and J ends were trimmed by 3 bases and 6 bases, with 14 bases remaining between them. Germline CDR1 reads DFQATT; CDR2 reads SNEGSKA (reference sequence). The CDR3 spans 13 residues. CDR3 amino acids: CSASLRRGNGYTF. Here the CDR3 DNA reads TGCAGTGCTAGCCTAAGGAGGGGAAATGGCTACACCTTC.

The J gene is TRBJ2-7, the V gene TRBV11-1, with D maybe TRBD2 (6 bases). Per germline, CDR1 SGHAT and CDR2 FQDESV (reference sequence). CDR3 size: 15 residues. V lost 1 base and J lost 5, with 15 bases in between. CDR3 nucleotides: TGTGCCAGCAGCTTAGATAGCGGTTCATGGGACGAGCAGTACTTC. It codes for CASSLDSGSWDEQYF.

This clonotype is a singleton in its sample. The junction shows a germline mismatch at one end, possibly a read error. The gene calls are TRBV7-9 and TRBJ2-5; 8 bases line up with TRBD2. The germline V gene encodes CDR1 SEHNR and CDR2 FQNEAQ (reference sequence). This CDR3 spans 16 amino acids. CDR3 in amino acids: CASSLVGLEIQETQYF. The CDR3 DNA is TGTGCCAGTAGCTTAGTGGGACTAGAAATTCAAGAGACCCAGTACTTC.

The chain is built from TRBV3-1 and TRBJ2-6; TRBD1 is a possible D gene (5 bases). CDR3 length equals 15 residues. In germline, CDR1 is LGHDT, CDR2 YNNKEL (reference sequence). V dropped 1 base and J dropped 4 bases, with 8 bases sitting between them. The CDR3 is CASSQAGLGANVLTF. CDR3 bases: TGTGCCAGCAGCCAAGCAGGGTTAGGGGCCAACGTCCTGACTTTC.

The V and J genes are TRBV12-3 or TRBV12-4 and TRBJ2-1, with TRBD2 as a possible D gene (6 bases). The CDR3 loop spans 16 amino acids. V lost 5 bases and J lost 2, with 16 bases in between. The CDR3 nucleotides are TGTGCCAGCAGTCCCACTAGCTTAGTTGCCTACAATGAGCAGTTCTTC. This sequence encodes CASSPTSLVAYNEQFF.

This clonotype has only a few counts. This chain links TRBV7-6 with TRBJ2-7; possibly TRBD1 or TRBD2 for D (5 bases each). The CDR3 runs 18 residues. Germline V gene sequence: CDR1 SGHVS, CDR2 FNYEAQ. With 3 bases removed from V and 4 bases from J, the gap between germline ends came to 25 bases. Here the CDR3 reads CASSFPRDGMEGEYEQYF. For the CDR3, the DNA is TGTGCCAGCAGCTTCCCCCGGGATGGCATGGAAGGGGAGTACGAGCAGTACTTC.

This clonotype has just a few counts. This sequence joins TRBV12-3 or TRBV12-4 and TRBJ1-2; D might be TRBD1 (6 bases). The CDR3 has 13 amino acids. V lost 3 bases and J lost 8, with 13 bases in between. CDR3 DNA sequence: TGTGCCAGCAGTTTTAGGGGGGCCCTGGGCTACACCTTC. This encodes CASSFRGALGYTF.

In its sample, this clonotype was seen a few times. The V and J genes are TRBV29-1 and TRBJ1-2, with D unclear. Trimming pared 7 bases from V and 6 bases from J, leaving 21 bases between. The CDR3 runs 14 residues. Per the germline V gene, CDR1 is SQVTM and CDR2 is ANQGSEA. The CDR3 region is CSGRIHDGLDGYTF. Written as DNA, the CDR3 is TGCAGCGGCCGAATCCATGACGGTTTGGATGGCTACACCTTC.

This clonotype has just a few counts. This chain links TRBV7-9 with TRBJ2-1; D is perhaps TRBD2 (6 bases). V gave up 5 bases and J gave up 3 bases, with 23 bases separating them. The CDR3 spans 18 residues. CDR1 is SEHNR, CDR2 FQNEAQ, per germline (reference sequence). The CDR3 spells CASSPRLVGGLRYNEQFF. The DNA for the CDR3 is TGTGCCAGCAGCCCCCGATTGGTGGGAGGCCTCCGCTACAATGAGCAGTTCTTC.

This clonotype has more than one count but fewer than ten. This sequence joins TRBV3-1 and TRBJ1-4, with D unresolved. The germline V gene has CDR1 LGHDT and CDR2 YNNKEL (reference sequence). The CDR3 consists of 13 residues. Trimming left V 4 bases short and J 7 bases short, with 10 bases between. The CDR3 here is CASSLYLGEKLFF. CDR3 nucleotides: TGTGCCAGCAGCCTCTACCTCGGTGAAAAACTGTTTTTT.

The V gene is TRBV6-5, the J gene TRBJ1-1, with TRBD1 as a possible D gene (5 bases). CDR3 length: 12 amino acids. Looked up from germline, CDR1 is MNHEY and CDR2 is SVGAGI. The germline V and J ends were trimmed by 8 bases and 5 bases, with 12 bases remaining between them. CDR3 bases: TGTGCCAGCGGGGCGGGGGGAACTGAAGCTTTCTTT. This gives the protein CASGAGGTEAFF.

The chain has TRBV6-6 and TRBJ2-2, with 12 bases fitting TRBD1. Trimming at V came to 4 bases and at J to 2 bases, leaving 2 bases not matched to a gene. Germline lookup yields CDR1 MNHNY and CDR2 SVGAGI (reference sequence). This CDR3 is built from 16 residues. CDR3: CASSWDRGLNTGELFF. The DNA for the CDR3 is TGTGCCAGCAGTTGGGACAGGGGGCTCAACACCGGGGAGCTGTTTTTT.

The rearrangement joins TRBV6-1 to TRBJ2-7; D is perhaps TRBD2 (5 bases). CDR1 is MNHNS and CDR2 is SASEGT in the germline V gene. This CDR3 contains 14 residues. The V end lost 5 bases, the J end lost 1 base, and 12 bases lay between the germline ends. CDR3 region: CASSKVSGSYEQYF. In DNA form, the CDR3 reads TGTGCCAGCAGTAAGGTCTCGGGATCCTACGAGCAGTACTTC.

This clonotype appeared a few times. The chain uses TRBV7-6 and TRBJ2-1, with 7 bases fitting TRBD1. The CDR3 loop spans 13 amino acids. J was trimmed by 5 bases and V by 3 bases; bases with no gene match: 1. Germline V lookup: CDR1 SGHVS, CDR2 FNYEAQ. CDR3 protein: CASSFGQDNEQFF. CDR3 in DNA: TGTGCCAGCAGCTTTGGACAGGACAATGAGCAGTTCTTC.

The chain has TRBV5-5 and TRBJ2-7; 7 nucleotides match TRBD1. V shed 1 base, J shed 5 bases, and the junction held 18 bases outside the gene matches. The CDR3 totals 18 residues. Germline assignment: CDR1 SGHKS and CDR2 YYEKEE (reference sequence). The CDR3 DNA sequence: TGTGCCAGCAGCTTGCTGACAGGGTCTGGGAGTAGGATCCACGAGCAGTACTTC. Translation: CASSLLTGSGSRIHEQYF.

This clonotype was found many times. J is TRBJ1-5 and V is TRBV25-1; D not certain. Trimming cost V 2 bases and J 1 base, with 15 bases left between them. Germline V gene sequence: CDR1 MGHDK, CDR2 SYGVNS. CDR3 size: 17 residues. This CDR3 reads CASSEQDGVRSNQPQHF. CDR3 DNA: TGTGCCAGCAGTGAACAAGACGGGGTGCGGAGCAATCAGCCCCAGCATTTT.

This clonotype was counted ten times or more. The J gene is TRBJ2-5, the V gene TRBV5-6; TRBD1 matches at 8 bases. The V gene end was trimmed by 2 bases and the J gene end by 2 bases; junction bases not matched to a gene: 5. Germline V gene sequence: CDR1 SGHDT, CDR2 YYEEEE. The CDR3 contains 15 residues. The DNA for the CDR3 is TGTGCCAGCAGCTTATGGACAGGGTTTCAAGAGACCCAGTACTTC. Its translation is CASSLWTGFQETQYF.

The chain joins TRBV5-1 to TRBJ2-1, with 8 bases matching TRBD1. Germline V gives CDR1 SGHRS, CDR2 YFSETQ. Trimming took 4 bases from V and 4 from J; bases not matched to a gene: 4. This CDR3 is 14 amino acids long. The CDR3 DNA is TGCGCCAGCAGCAAGCGGACAGGGTACAATGAGCAGTTCTTC. Translated: CASSKRTGYNEQFF.

In its sample, this clonotype was seen a few times. The J gene is TRBJ2-3, the V gene TRBV27; 7 bases are shared with TRBD1. This CDR3 is built from 14 residues. J gave up 2 bases and V 7 bases, and 6 bases lay outside the gene matches. CDR1 is MNHEY and CDR2 is SMNVEV in the germline V gene (reference sequence). The CDR3 is CASTGQTHTDTQYF. The CDR3 DNA reads as TGTGCCAGCACGGGACAGACTCACACAGATACGCAGTATTTT.

The chain joins TRBV6-6 to TRBJ2-1; TRBD2 aligns across 10 bases. CDR1 and CDR2 (germline): MNHNY, SVGAGI (reference sequence). CDR3 size: 18 residues. V was clipped by 6 bases and J by 1 base; unmatched bases: 12. DNA for the CDR3: TGTGCCAGCAGGGGGAGCGGGGGGGCCAAAAAGTCCTACAATGAGCAGTTCTTC. Translating it yields CASRGSGGAKKSYNEQFF.

This clonotype was picked up many times. The J gene is TRBJ1-2, the V gene TRBV20-1; D perhaps matches TRBD1 (6 bases). Germline-derived CDR1 and CDR2 are DFQATT and SNEGSKA (reference sequence). Trimming took 5 bases from V and 2 from J, leaving 9 bases between them. This CDR3 contains 12 residues. DNA for the CDR3: TGCAGTGCTCGGGACACCAACTATGGCTACACCTTC. This sequence encodes CSARDTNYGYTF.

The rearrangement links TRBV24-1 to TRBJ2-3; D remains ambiguous. This CDR3 contains 13 residues. Trimming removed 6 bases from V and 1 base from J, with 7 bases in between. In germline, CDR1 is KGHDR, CDR2 SFDVKD. In nucleotides, the CDR3 is TGTGCCACCAGTTTTGCGGGCACAGATACGCAGTATTTT. Translation gives CATSFAGTDTQYF.

This clonotype was counted ten times or more. J is TRBJ2-1 and V is TRBV7-9; no clear D. Germline V gene data show CDR1 as SEHNR and CDR2 as FQNEAQ (reference sequence). CDR3 length equals 15 residues. Trimming stripped 0 bases from V and 2 bases from J, with 8 bases between. CDR3 bases: TGTGCCAGCAGCTTAGCTGGGGTCACCTACAATGAGCAGTTCTTC. It is translated as CASSLAGVTYNEQFF.

The chain uses TRBV4-3 and TRBJ2-1, with D uncertain. This CDR3 has 17 residues. Trimming pared 6 bases from V and 2 bases from J, leaving 20 bases between. The V gene's germline CDR1 is LGHNA and CDR2 YSLEER. The CDR3 bases are TGCGCCAGCAGGCGCAAGATGGTGGCTAGTCCCTACAATGAGCAGTTCTTC. Its protein product is CASRRKMVASPYNEQFF.

J is TRBJ2-1 and V is TRBV7-2; D might be TRBD1 or TRBD2, each matching 5 bases. The germline CDR1 and CDR2 sequences are SGHTA and FQGNSA. Trimming cost V 1 base and J 2 bases, with 12 bases left between them. The CDR3 sequence is 16 residues long. CDR3 region: CASSLVPGTTYNEQFF. CDR3 DNA: TGTGCCAGCAGCTTAGTTCCAGGGACCACCTACAATGAGCAGTTCTTC.

The rearrangement uses TRBV28 and TRBJ2-7; TRBD2 agrees at 11 bases. CDR1 is MDHEN, CDR2 SYDVKM, per germline. The CDR3 covers 18 residues. Germline trimming cut 7 bases from V and 1 base from J; bases unmatched to any gene: 15. For the CDR3, the DNA is TGTGCCAGCACCTATCCGGGACTAGCGGAGGGGGTATCCTACGAGCAGTACTTC. It specifies CASTYPGLAEGVSYEQYF.

In its sample, this clonotype was seen a few times. The V and J genes are TRBV20-1 and TRBJ2-3; D remains ambiguous. CDR3 length: 13 residues. In germline, CDR1 is DFQATT, CDR2 SNEGSKA (reference sequence). V was clipped by 3 bases and J by 2 bases, with 9 bases between them. The CDR3 bases are TGCAGTGCTAGGGCCCGACTCACAGATACGCAGTATTTT. Amino acids: CSARARLTDTQYF.